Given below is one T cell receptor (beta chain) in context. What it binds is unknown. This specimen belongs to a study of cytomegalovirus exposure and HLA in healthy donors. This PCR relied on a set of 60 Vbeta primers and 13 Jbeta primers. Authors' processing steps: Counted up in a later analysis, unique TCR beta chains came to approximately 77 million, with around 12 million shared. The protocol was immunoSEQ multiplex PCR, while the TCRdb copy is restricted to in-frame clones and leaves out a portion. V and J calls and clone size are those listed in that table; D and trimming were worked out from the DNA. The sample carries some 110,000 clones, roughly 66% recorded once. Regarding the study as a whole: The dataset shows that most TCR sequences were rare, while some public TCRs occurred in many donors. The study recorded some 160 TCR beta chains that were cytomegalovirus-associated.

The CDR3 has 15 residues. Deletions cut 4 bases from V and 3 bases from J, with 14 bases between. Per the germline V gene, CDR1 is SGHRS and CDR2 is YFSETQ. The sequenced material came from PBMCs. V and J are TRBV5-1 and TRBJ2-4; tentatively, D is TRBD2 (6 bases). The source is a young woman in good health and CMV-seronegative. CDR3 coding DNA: TGCGCCAGCAGCCCGTCCACTAGCAGCAAAAACATTCAGTACTTC. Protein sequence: CASSPSTSSKNIQYF.